These 32 T cell receptor beta chains were sequenced from one sample in a study of PD-L1 blockade in urothelial cancer. TCRdb's table, derived via immunoSEQ multiplex PCR, lists solely in-frame clones and lacks some. Among roughly 63,000 clones listed, about 86% were seen once. Time point in this sample: pretreatment peripheral blood. The sample consisted of PBMCs, taken around atezolizumab (anti-PD-L1) treatment. The receptor source for this set is a man aged 65 to 79 with urothelial cancer.

The V call is TRBV11-3, the J call TRBJ1-2; 7 bases line up with TRBD1. V shed 7 bases, J shed 8 bases, and the junction held 19 bases outside the gene matches. The CDR3 is 16 amino acids. Germline V gives CDR1 SGHNT, CDR2 YENEEA. CDR3 DNA sequence: TGTGCCAGCAACATCCACCGGGGACAGCCCCCGCGGGGCTACACCTTC. This sequence encodes CASNIHRGQPPRGYTF.

This clone was found once. V and J are TRBV5-6 and TRBJ2-2, with a possible D match to TRBD2 (6 bases). The CDR3 loop spans 14 amino acids. V lost 2 bases and J lost 8, with 13 bases in between. The germline CDR1 and CDR2 sequences are SGHDT and YYEEEE. The CDR3 region is CASSFGLASGELFF. The CDR3 region has the DNA TGTGCCAGCAGCTTTGGCCTAGCGTCAGGGGAGCTGTTTTTT.

The chain links TRBV5-4 to TRBJ2-5; 9 bases map to TRBD1. V lost 4 bases, J lost 5 bases, and 12 bases stayed unmatched. Germline V gene lookup returns CDR1 SGHNT and CDR2 YYREEE (reference sequence). The CDR3 runs to 16 residues. CDR3 amino acids: CASSGGQGGRGETQYF. The CDR3 coding sequence is TGTGCCAGCAGCGGGGGACAGGGTGGCAGAGGGGAGACCCAGTACTTC. The whole variable domain, remainder taken from reference TRBV5-4 and TRBJ2-5, is ETGVTQSPTHLIKTRGQQVTLRCSSQSGHNTVSWYQQALGQGPQFIFQYYREEENGRGNFPPRFSGLQFPNYSSELNVNALELDDSALYLCASSGGQGGRGETQYFGPGTRLLVL.

The CDR3 coding sequence is TGTGCCAGCAGCCTGGGCGGCAGCGGGAGGGAGCAGTACTTC. This codes for CASSLGGSGREQYF. The V call is TRBV5-6, the J call TRBJ2-7; the match to TRBD2 covers 9 bases. V lost 4 bases, J lost 7 bases, and 9 bases stayed unmatched. This CDR3 is built from 14 residues. Per germline, CDR1 SGHDT and CDR2 YYEEEE.

The table lists this clone with a count of one. V usage is TRBV28 and J usage is TRBJ1-2, with D uncertain. Trimming pared 6 bases from V and 4 bases from J, leaving 9 bases between. Germline loops: CDR1 MDHEN, CDR2 SYDVKM. The CDR3 has 12 amino acids. CDR3 bases: TGTGCCAGCAGGCAAGGGAGCTATGGCTACACCTTC. Encoded protein: CASRQGSYGYTF.

V gene TRBV4-1 combines with J gene TRBJ2-5; TRBD2 agrees at 10 bases. CDR1 is MGHRA, CDR2 YSYEKL, per germline. The ends lost 2 bases at V and 3 bases at J; junction bases unmatched: 6. The CDR3 has 16 amino acids. CDR3 in DNA: TGCGCCAGCAGCCAATCCTTCGGACTAGCGGAAGAGACCCAGTACTTC. As protein: CASSQSFGLAEETQYF.

CDR3: CASSRQTEHADTQYF. For the CDR3, the DNA is TGTGCCAGCAGCCGACAAACGGAACACGCAGATACGCAGTATTTT. The gene calls are TRBV6-5 and TRBJ2-3; no clear D. V was trimmed by 6 bases and J by 4 bases, leaving 17 bases between them. The CDR3 is made up of 15 amino acids. CDR1 is MNHEY, CDR2 SVGAGI, per germline.

V and J are TRBV5-1 and TRBJ2-5, with D perhaps matching TRBD2 (5 bases). V was trimmed by 0 bases and J by 5 bases, leaving 14 bases between them. CDR1 and CDR2 from the germline V gene are SGHRS and YFSETQ. CDR3 length: 15 amino acids. DNA for the CDR3: TGCGCCAGCAGCTTGGGTAGCGAATCGGGGGAGACCCAGTACTTC. This gives the protein CASSLGSESGETQYF.

The chain joins TRBV11-2 to TRBJ2-1; 7 bases match TRBD2. The CDR3 spans 15 residues. Germline-derived CDR1 and CDR2 are SGHAT and FQNNGV. V lost 5 bases, J lost 3 bases, and 7 bases stayed unmatched. In DNA, the CDR3 is TGTGCCAGCAGCCCTAGGACTAGGAACTACAATGAGCAGTTCTTC. Amino acids: CASSPRTRNYNEQFF.

The J gene is TRBJ1-1, the V gene TRBV5-6; no clear D gene. Germline CDR1 reads SGHDT; CDR2 reads YYEEEE. The CDR3 spans 14 residues. V gave up 2 bases and J gave up 0 bases, with 8 bases separating them. CDR3 residues: CASSFQAMNTEAFF. The CDR3 region has the DNA TGTGCCAGCAGCTTTCAGGCGATGAACACTGAAGCTTTCTTT. Filled out from reference TRBV5-6 and TRBJ1-1, the complete variable domain reads DAGVTQSPTHLIKTRGQQVTLRCSPKSGHDTVSWYQQALGQGPQFIFQYYEEEERQRGNFPDRFSGHQFPNYSSELNVNALLLGDSALYLCASSFQAMNTEAFFGQGTRLTVV.

The V gene is TRBV29-1, the J gene TRBJ2-4; 8 bases match TRBD2. The CDR3 is 13 residues long. Trimming at V came to 7 bases and at J to 6 bases, leaving 8 bases not matched to a gene. From germline, CDR1 is SQVTM and CDR2 ANQGSEA. The CDR3 protein is CSGQSAGGNIQYF. The CDR3 bases are TGCAGCGGGCAGTCCGCGGGGGGAAACATTCAGTACTTC. The full variable domain, completed using reference TRBV29-1 and TRBJ2-4, is SAVISQKPSRDICQRGTSLTIQCQVDSQVTMMFWYRQQPGQSLTLIATANQGSEATYESGFVIDKFPISRPNLTFSTLTVSNMSPEDSSIYLCSGQSAGGNIQYFGAGTRLSVL.

The chain carries TRBV5-6 and TRBJ2-3; weak D call: TRBD1 (5 bases). This CDR3 spans 16 amino acids. V lost 2 bases and J 6 bases, leaving 19 bases between the germline ends. Germline V gives CDR1 SGHDT, CDR2 YYEEEE. In nucleotides, the CDR3 is TGTGCCAGCAGCTTCGAAGCCGGCGGCAAGGGGGATACGCAGTATTTT. It encodes CASSFEAGGKGDTQYF.

This clone appeared a few times. The V gene is TRBV5-1, the J gene TRBJ2-3; D gene uncertain. Germline CDR1 and CDR2: SGHRS and YFSETQ. This CDR3 comprises 13 residues. V lost 0 bases and J 7 bases, leaving 9 bases between the germline ends. CDR3 nucleotides: TGCGCCAGCAGCTTGGCTATCGCGTATACGCAGTATTTT. Translating gives CASSLAIAYTQYF.

This chain joins TRBV21-1 and TRBJ2-4; the table gives TRBD2 as D, unverified against the DNA. TRBV21-1 corresponds to a pseudogene. The CDR3 consists of 19 residues. The CDR3 region is CASSCRTSGRGLAKNIQYF. In DNA, the CDR3 is TGTGCCAGCAGCTGTCGGACTAGCGGGAGAGGATTAGCCAAAAACATTCAGTACTTC.

The chain links TRBV27 to TRBJ2-6; TRBD2 matches 9 bases. After removal of 11 bases from V and 0 bases from J, the junction contained 11 bases not matched to a gene. The CDR3 extends over 17 amino acids. CDR1 is MNHEY and CDR2 is SMNVEV in the germline V gene (reference sequence). The CDR3 is CASLRSSGGSGANVLTF. The CDR3 nucleotides read TGTGCCTCCCTCCGGAGTAGCGGGGGCTCTGGGGCCAACGTCCTGACTTTC.

This rearrangement joins TRBV9 to TRBJ2-3; 10 positions match TRBD2. Trimming removed 0 bases from V and 0 bases from J; junction bases left unmatched: 1. This CDR3 spans 16 amino acids. From germline, CDR1 is SGDLS and CDR2 YYNGEE. The CDR3 DNA sequence: TGTGCCAGCAGCGTAGGGACTAGCGGAAGCACAGATACGCAGTATTTT. Translation: CASSVGTSGSTDTQYF.

The chain is built from TRBV4-2 and TRBJ2-1; a possible D gene is TRBD2 (6 bases). The CDR3 loop spans 16 amino acids. Germline assignment: CDR1 LGHNA and CDR2 YNFKEQ. Trimming stripped 1 base from V and 5 bases from J, with 15 bases between. The CDR3 nucleotides are TGTGCCAGCAGCCAAGGTAGCGGCCCCGGGGACAATGAGCAGTTCTTC. Translation gives CASSQGSGPGDNEQFF.

The chain links TRBV18 to TRBJ2-5, with D possibly being TRBD1 (6 bases). Trimming removed 3 bases at V and 3 bases at J, with 11 bases between. This CDR3 has 14 residues. CDR1 and CDR2 from the germline V gene are KGHSH and LQKENI. The CDR3 nucleotides read TGTGCCAGCTCACCTGGGGCAGGGGAAGAGACCCAGTACTTC. Protein product: CASSPGAGEETQYF.

This sequence joins TRBV28 and TRBJ2-7; TRBD1 aligns across 8 bases. V lost 3 bases to trimming and J lost 0 bases; unmatched junction nucleotides: 4. Germline V gene data show CDR1 as MDHEN and CDR2 as SYDVKM. This CDR3 is built from 15 residues. The CDR3 sequence: CASSLDRATSYEQYF. CDR3 sequence (DNA): TGTGCCAGCAGTTTGGACAGGGCGACCTCCTACGAGCAGTACTTC.

The rearrangement joins TRBV6-4 to TRBJ1-5; D might be TRBD1 (5 bases). Germline loops: CDR1 MRHNA, CDR2 SNTAGT. V dropped 6 bases and J dropped 5 bases, with 17 bases sitting between them. The CDR3 covers 15 residues. CDR3 protein: CASSKTGPGDQPQHF. The CDR3 DNA is TGTGCCAGCAGCAAGACCGGGCCGGGGGATCAGCCCCAGCATTTT.

The chain carries TRBV30 and TRBJ1-2; D not resolved. Germline values: CDR1 GTSNPN, CDR2 SVGIG (reference sequence). Trimming stripped 0 bases from V and 8 bases from J, with 10 bases between. The CDR3 has 12 residues. The CDR3, as DNA: TGTGCCTGGAGTGTACGTAGGGAGGGCTACACCTTC. Residues: CAWSVRREGYTF.

The chain carries TRBV28 and TRBJ2-1; TRBD2 matches 8 bases. In germline, CDR1 is MDHEN, CDR2 SYDVKM. V lost 4 bases to trimming and J lost 10 bases; unmatched junction nucleotides: 12. CDR3 size: 15 residues. The CDR3 reads CASSSPGLGLAEQFF. The CDR3 bases are TGTGCCAGCAGTTCACCGGGACTAGGGCTTGCCGAGCAGTTCTTC.

The V and J genes are TRBV11-2 and TRBJ2-7; TRBD1 matches at 7 bases. The length of the CDR3 is 15 residues. Germline lookup yields CDR1 SGHAT and CDR2 FQNNGV. Losses at the gene ends were 1 base for V and 0 bases for J; bases not matched to a gene: 3. CDR3 in amino acids: CASSLAGGSSYEQYF. The CDR3 nucleotides are TGTGCCAGCAGCTTAGCAGGGGGTAGCTCCTACGAGCAGTACTTC.

This clone came up once. The J gene is TRBJ1-1, the V gene TRBV5-4; D unclear. This CDR3 region has 11 residues. The germline V gene encodes CDR1 SGHNT and CDR2 YYREEE (reference sequence). The V end lost 3 bases, the J end lost 5 bases, and 5 bases lay between the germline ends. The CDR3 nucleotides are TGTGCCAGCAGCTCGCGAACTGAAGCTTTCTTT. Translating it yields CASSSRTEAFF.

The chain has TRBV18 and TRBJ1-1, with 7 bases identical to TRBD1. The CDR3 has 14 amino acids. The germline CDR1 and CDR2 sequences are KGHSH and LQKENI. After removal of 1 base from V and 6 bases from J, the junction contained 5 bases not matched to a gene. Written as DNA, the CDR3 is TGTGCCAGCTCACCACGACAGGGATCCGCTGAAGCTTTCTTT. Its protein is CASSPRQGSAEAFF.

The gene calls are TRBV5-1 and TRBJ2-5; 7 positions match TRBD1. Germline lookup yields CDR1 SGHRS and CDR2 YFSETQ. The CDR3 extends over 15 amino acids. V gave up 3 bases and J gave up 3 bases; unmatched junction bases: 8. The CDR3 coding sequence is TGCGCCAGCAGCTCACAGGGGACCCTAAAAGAGACCCAGTACTTC. Translated, it gives CASSSQGTLKETQYF.

The gene calls are TRBV6-5 and TRBJ2-3; 8 nucleotides match TRBD2. Germline trimming cut 6 bases from V and 4 bases from J; bases unmatched to any gene: 3. Per the germline V gene, CDR1 is MNHEY and CDR2 is SVGAGI. CDR3 length: 13 residues. The CDR3 region is CASSRTSPDTQYF. For the CDR3, the DNA is TGTGCCAGCAGCAGGACTAGCCCAGATACGCAGTATTTT.

The chain links TRBV29-1 to TRBJ2-2; TRBD1 matches 7 bases. This CDR3 region has 14 residues. The germline V gene encodes CDR1 SQVTM and CDR2 ANQGSEA. The trim removed 3 bases at V and 6 bases at J, leaving 7 bases unmatched. As DNA, the CDR3 is TGCAGCGTTGAGTTTGGGACAGTCGCCGGGGAGCTGTTTTTT. Its protein product is CSVEFGTVAGELFF.

The gene calls are TRBV11-2 and TRBJ2-3; D is possibly TRBD1 (5 bases). Trimming removed 4 bases from V and 4 bases from J, with 9 bases in between. The CDR3 is 13 amino acids. CDR1 and CDR2 from the germline V gene are SGHAT and FQNNGV. The CDR3 loop reads CASSSQGPDTQYF. CDR3 coding DNA: TGTGCCAGCAGCTCGCAGGGTCCAGATACGCAGTATTTT.

The sample holds a few counts of this clone. The chain carries TRBV28 and TRBJ1-4; weak D call: TRBD1 (6 bases). Trimming stripped 6 bases from V and 11 bases from J, with 10 bases between. Germline V lookup: CDR1 MDHEN, CDR2 SYDVKM. This CDR3 region has 11 residues. CDR3 coding DNA: TGTGCCAGCAGATACAGGGAGAAACTGTTTTTT. Protein product: CASRYREKLFF.

For the CDR3, the DNA is TGCGCCAGCAGCCCGGCGGGGGCCCTAGATACGCAGTATTTT. Its translation is CASSPAGALDTQYF. The chain links TRBV5-1 to TRBJ2-3, with a weak D call TRBD2 (7 bases). Germline CDR1 SGHRS, CDR2 YFSETQ. V lost 4 bases, J lost 5 bases, and 14 bases lay in between. CDR3 length: 14 amino acids. Full variable domain (remainder filled in from reference TRBV5-1 and TRBJ2-3): KAGVTQTPRYLIKTRGQQVTLSCSPISGHRSVSWYQQTPGQGLQFLFEYFSETQRNKGNFPGRFSGRQFSNSRSEMNVSTLELGDSALYLCASSPAGALDTQYFGPGTRLTVL.

The gene calls are TRBV4-1 and TRBJ2-5; D possibly corresponds to TRBD1 (6 bases). V was clipped by 1 base and J by 4 bases, with 16 bases between them. The CDR3 contains 16 residues. In germline, CDR1 is MGHRA, CDR2 YSYEKL. The chain's CDR3 is CASSQGWGQGGETQYF. The CDR3 nucleotides read TGCGCCAGCAGCCAAGGCTGGGGGCAAGGAGGAGAGACCCAGTACTTC.